Each of the 2 T cell receptor beta chains below was sequenced from the same sample in a study of blood T cell repertoires in COVID-19 (dated by TCRdb to the early 2020s). Library preparation was by the immunoSEQ multiplex PCR assay. The clones in this table, taken by TCRdb from immuneACCESS, are in-frame only. Not every clone is retained; where verified, under half of the shortfall comes from an unresolved V gene, and the cause of the rest is unknown. The sample table contains 65,000 to 85,000 clones; only one count was recorded for under 95% of them. The ten largest clonotypes hold under 6% of the sample. The sample consisted of peripheral blood. The receptors here all came from a human donor in a cohort sampled during active COVID-19.

This clone appeared a single time. J is TRBJ2-7 and V is TRBV30, with TRBD1 matching 8 bases. Germline V lookup: CDR1 GTSNPN, CDR2 SVGIG (reference sequence). V lost 3 bases and J lost 2; bases outside the gene matches: 6. The CDR3 consists of 14 residues. The CDR3: CAWRRGTGTYEQYF. CDR3 bases: TGTGCCTGGAGGCGCGGGACAGGCACCTACGAGCAGTACTTC.

The chain employs TRBV30 and TRBJ1-3; no clear D. In germline, CDR1 is GTSNPN, CDR2 SVGIG (reference sequence). This CDR3 is 12 amino acids long. Trimming pared 8 bases from V and 2 bases from J, leaving 10 bases between. The CDR3 DNA is TGTGCCGCCGCACAGACTGGAAACACCATATATTTT. Translated, it gives CAAAQTGNTIYF.